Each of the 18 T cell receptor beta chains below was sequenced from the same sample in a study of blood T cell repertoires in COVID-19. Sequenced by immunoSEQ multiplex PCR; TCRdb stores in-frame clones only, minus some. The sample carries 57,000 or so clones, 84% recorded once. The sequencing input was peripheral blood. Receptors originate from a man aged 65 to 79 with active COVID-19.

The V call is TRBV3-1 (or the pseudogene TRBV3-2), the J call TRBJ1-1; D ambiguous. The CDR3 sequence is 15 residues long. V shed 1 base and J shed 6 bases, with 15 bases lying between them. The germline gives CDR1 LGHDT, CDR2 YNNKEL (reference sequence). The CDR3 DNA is TGTGCCAGCAGCCAAGGGGCGGCGAGCGGGGCTGAAGCTTTCTTT. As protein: CASSQGAASGAEAFF.

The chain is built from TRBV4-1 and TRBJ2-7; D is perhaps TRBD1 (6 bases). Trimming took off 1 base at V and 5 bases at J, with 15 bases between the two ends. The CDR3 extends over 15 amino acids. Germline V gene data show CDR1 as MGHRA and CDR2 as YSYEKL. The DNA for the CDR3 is TGCGCCAGCAGCCAAGCTCGGTCACAGGGAGACGAGCAGTACTTC. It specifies CASSQARSQGDEQYF.

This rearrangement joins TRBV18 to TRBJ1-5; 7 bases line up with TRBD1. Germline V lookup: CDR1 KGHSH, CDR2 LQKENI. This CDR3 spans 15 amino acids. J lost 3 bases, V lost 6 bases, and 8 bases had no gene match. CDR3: CASSPDRAVNQPQHF. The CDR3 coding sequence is TGTGCCAGCTCTCCAGACAGGGCCGTCAATCAGCCCCAGCATTTT.

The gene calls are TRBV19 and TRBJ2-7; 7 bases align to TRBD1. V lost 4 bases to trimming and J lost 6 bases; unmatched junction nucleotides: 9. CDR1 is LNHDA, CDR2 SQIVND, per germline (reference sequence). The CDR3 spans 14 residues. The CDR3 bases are TGTGCCAGTAGTACGGGACAGATCAAGGGCGAGCAGTACTTC. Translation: CASSTGQIKGEQYF.

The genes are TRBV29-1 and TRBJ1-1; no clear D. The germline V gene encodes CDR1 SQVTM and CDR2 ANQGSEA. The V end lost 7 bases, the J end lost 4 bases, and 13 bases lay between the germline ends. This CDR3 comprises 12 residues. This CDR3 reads CSGGAMGTEAFF. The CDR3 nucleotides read TGCAGCGGGGGAGCGATGGGCACTGAAGCTTTCTTT.

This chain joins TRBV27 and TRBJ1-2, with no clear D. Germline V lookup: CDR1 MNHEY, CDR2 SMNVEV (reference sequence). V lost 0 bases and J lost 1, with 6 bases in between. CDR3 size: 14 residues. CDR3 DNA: TGTGCCAGCAGTTTATCGAACAATAACTATGGCTACACCTTC. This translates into CASSLSNNNYGYTF.

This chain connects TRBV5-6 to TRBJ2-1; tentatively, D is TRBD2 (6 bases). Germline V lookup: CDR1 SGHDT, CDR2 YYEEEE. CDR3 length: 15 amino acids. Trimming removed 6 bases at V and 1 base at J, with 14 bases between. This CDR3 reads CASTEAGRSYNEQFF. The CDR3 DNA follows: TGTGCCAGCACTGAAGCGGGCCGATCCTACAATGAGCAGTTCTTC.

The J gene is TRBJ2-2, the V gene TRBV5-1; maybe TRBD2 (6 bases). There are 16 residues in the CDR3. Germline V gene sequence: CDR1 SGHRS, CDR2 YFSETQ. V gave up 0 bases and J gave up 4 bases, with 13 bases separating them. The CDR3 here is CASSLGSAGSTGELFF. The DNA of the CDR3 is TGCGCCAGCAGCTTGGGTAGCGCGGGGAGCACCGGGGAGCTGTTTTTT.

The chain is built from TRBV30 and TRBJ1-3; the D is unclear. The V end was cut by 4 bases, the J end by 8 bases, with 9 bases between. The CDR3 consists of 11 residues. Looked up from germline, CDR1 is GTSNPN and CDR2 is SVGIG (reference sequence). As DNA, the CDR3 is TGTGCCTGGACTAAGAGGGACACCATATATTTT. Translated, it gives CAWTKRDTIYF.

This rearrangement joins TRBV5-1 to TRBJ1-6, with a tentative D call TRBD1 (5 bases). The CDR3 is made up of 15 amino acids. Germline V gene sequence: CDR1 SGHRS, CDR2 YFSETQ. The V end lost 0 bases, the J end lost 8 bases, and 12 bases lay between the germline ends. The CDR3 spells CASSLVGGGDSPLHF. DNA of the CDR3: TGCGCCAGCAGCTTGGTCGGGGGTGGGGATTCACCCCTCCACTTT. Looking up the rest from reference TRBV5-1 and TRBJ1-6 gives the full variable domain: KAGVTQTPRYLIKTRGQQVTLSCSPISGHRSVSWYQQTPGQGLQFLFEYFSETQRNKGNFPGRFSGRQFSNSRSEMNVSTLELGDSALYLCASSLVGGGDSPLHFGNGTRLTVT.

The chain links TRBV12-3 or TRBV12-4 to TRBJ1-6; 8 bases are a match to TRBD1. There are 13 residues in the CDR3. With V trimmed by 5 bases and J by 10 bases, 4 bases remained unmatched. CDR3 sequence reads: CASSDRGESPLHF. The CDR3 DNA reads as TGTGCCAGCAGTGACAGGGGAGAGTCACCCCTCCACTTT.

CDR3 residues: CASSSTGSLGGTQYF. CDR3 coding DNA: TGTGCCAGCAGCTCGACCGGGTCGTTGGGGGGAACGCAGTATTTT. The rearrangement joins TRBV7-9 to TRBJ2-3; D is possibly TRBD2 (6 bases). The V gene lost 4 bases and the J gene lost 9 bases, with 20 bases spanning the gap. Germline V CDR1 and CDR2: SEHNR, FQNEAQ (reference sequence). The CDR3 runs 15 residues.

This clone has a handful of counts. In DNA form, the CDR3 reads TGTGCTAGTGGTTTGGGAACCGGCGGACTCACAGATACGCAGTATTTT. This codes for CASGLGTGGLTDTQYF. The chain recombines TRBV12-5 with TRBJ2-3, with a possible D match to TRBD2 (5 bases). There are 16 residues in the CDR3. Trimming stripped 1 base from V and 2 bases from J, with 13 bases between. The germline CDR1 and CDR2 sequences are LGHNT and FRNRAP.

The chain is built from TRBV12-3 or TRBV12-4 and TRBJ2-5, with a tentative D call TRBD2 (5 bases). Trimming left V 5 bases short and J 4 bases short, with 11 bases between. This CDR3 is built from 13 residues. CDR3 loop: CASSLLEGETQYF. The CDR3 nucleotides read TGTGCCAGCAGTCTACTTGAGGGAGAGACCCAGTACTTC.

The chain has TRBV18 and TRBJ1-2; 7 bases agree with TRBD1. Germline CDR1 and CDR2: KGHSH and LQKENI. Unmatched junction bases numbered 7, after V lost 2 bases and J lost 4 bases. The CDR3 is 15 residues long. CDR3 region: CASSPEGDRVYGYTF. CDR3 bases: TGTGCCAGCTCACCAGAGGGAGACAGGGTCTATGGCTACACCTTC.

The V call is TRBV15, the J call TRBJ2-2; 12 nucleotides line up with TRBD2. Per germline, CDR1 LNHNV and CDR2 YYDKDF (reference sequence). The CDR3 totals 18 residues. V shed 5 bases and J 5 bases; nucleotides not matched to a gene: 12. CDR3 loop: CATSRDRLAGVNTGELFF. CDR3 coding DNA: TGTGCCACCAGCCGGGACCGACTAGCGGGAGTCAATACCGGGGAGCTGTTTTTT.

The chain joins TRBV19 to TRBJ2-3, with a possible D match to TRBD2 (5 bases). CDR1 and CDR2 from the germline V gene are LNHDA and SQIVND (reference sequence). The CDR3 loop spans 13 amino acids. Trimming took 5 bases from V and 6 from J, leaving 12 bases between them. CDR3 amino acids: CASSVRSGDTQYF. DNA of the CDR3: TGTGCCAGTAGTGTAAGGTCGGGGGATACGCAGTATTTT.

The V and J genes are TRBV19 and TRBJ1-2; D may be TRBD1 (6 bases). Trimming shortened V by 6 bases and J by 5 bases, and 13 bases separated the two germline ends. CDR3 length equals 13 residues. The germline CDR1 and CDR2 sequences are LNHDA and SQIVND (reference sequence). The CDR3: CASSFQGWYGYTF. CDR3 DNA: TGTGCCAGTAGCTTCCAGGGGTGGTATGGCTACACCTTC.